The 22 T cell receptor beta chains reported below all come from one sample, sequenced in a study of blood T cell repertoires in COVID-19. The protocol was immunoSEQ multiplex PCR, while the TCRdb copy is restricted to in-frame clones and leaves out a portion. Of 150,000 to 200,000 clones in the sample, roughly 93% are singletons; the top ten hold over 3.5%. The sample comprised peripheral blood. These receptors all stem from a woman aged 45-65 years with acute or convalescent COVID-19.

This clone was observed a single time. The rearrangement uses TRBV5-1 and TRBJ2-1, with D tentatively TRBD2 (6 bases). In germline, CDR1 is SGHRS, CDR2 YFSETQ. CDR3 length equals 15 residues. V was clipped by 4 bases and J by 10 bases, with 21 bases between them. As DNA, the CDR3 is TGCGCCAGCAGCGCACTAGGGGACTTAAAAGTCGAGCAGTTCTTC. Amino acids: CASSALGDLKVEQFF.

The genes are TRBV11-3 and TRBJ1-1; no definite D call. CDR1 and CDR2 from the germline V gene are SGHNT and YENEEA. This CDR3 spans 13 amino acids. Trimming cost V 0 bases and J 6 bases, with 8 bases left between them. The CDR3 nucleotides read TGTGCCAGCAGCTTAGATCAGAAAGCTGAAGCTTTCTTT. Its protein is CASSLDQKAEAFF.

This clone was found once. The chain couples TRBV29-1 to TRBJ1-1; no clear D gene. From germline, CDR1 is SQVTM and CDR2 ANQGSEA. The CDR3 runs 11 residues. Trimming cost V 8 bases and J 7 bases, with 14 bases left between them. The CDR3 DNA sequence: TGCAGCTCTTCGAGCGGGGTTGAAGCTTTCTTT. It translates to CSSSSGVEAFF.

This clone was counted a single time. The chain employs TRBV29-1 and TRBJ1-5; TRBD1 agrees at 7 bases. V lost 4 bases to trimming and J lost 1 base; unmatched junction nucleotides: 1. Germline values: CDR1 SQVTM, CDR2 ANQGSEA. This CDR3 is built from 13 residues. Here the CDR3 DNA reads TGCAGCGTTGCAGGGGGAAGCAATCAGCCCCAGCATTTT. As protein: CSVAGGSNQPQHF.

The chain links TRBV5-1 to TRBJ1-1; perhaps TRBD1 as D (5 bases). The V gene's germline CDR1 is SGHRS and CDR2 YFSETQ. The CDR3 consists of 13 residues. Trimming took 4 bases from V and 6 from J, leaving 13 bases between them. CDR3 nucleotides: TGCGCCAGCAGCCCTCAAGACAGCTCTGAAGCTTTCTTT. Protein: CASSPQDSSEAFF.

This chain uses TRBV6-5 with TRBJ1-1; D unresolved. Looked up from germline, CDR1 is MNHEY and CDR2 is SVGAGI. This CDR3 has 14 residues. V was shortened by 3 bases and J by 5 bases, with 13 bases between the two germline ends. The CDR3 loop reads CASSYVSPATEAFF. The CDR3 nucleotides read TGTGCCAGCAGTTATGTCAGTCCCGCTACTGAAGCTTTCTTT.

This sequence joins TRBV14 and TRBJ1-6; 7 nucleotides match TRBD1. Germline assignment: CDR1 SGHDN and CDR2 FVKESK. CDR3 size: 17 residues. The junction had 13 bases not matched to a gene; V was cut back by 5 bases and J by 6 bases. The CDR3 protein is CASSTTRDSLFNSPLHF. For the CDR3, the DNA is TGTGCCAGCAGCACTACCCGGGACAGTCTTTTTAATTCACCCCTCCACTTT.

The chain combines TRBV7-9 with TRBJ2-7; 7 nucleotides agree with TRBD1. From germline, CDR1 is SEHNR and CDR2 FQNEAQ (reference sequence). The CDR3 length is 16 residues. The V and J ends lost 3 bases and 5 bases, in that order; junction bases with no gene match: 13. This chain's CDR3 is CASSFEFRQGGDEQYF. The CDR3 DNA reads as TGTGCCAGCAGCTTCGAGTTCCGACAGGGTGGCGACGAGCAGTACTTC.

The chain joins TRBV4-1 to TRBJ1-1, with TRBD1 as a possible D gene (6 bases). The V end was cut by 1 base, the J end by 0 bases, with 9 bases between. Germline V lookup: CDR1 MGHRA, CDR2 YSYEKL. The CDR3 is 15 amino acids. In nucleotides, the CDR3 is TGCGCCAGCAGCCAAGCGGACAGCATGAACACTGAAGCTTTCTTT. As protein: CASSQADSMNTEAFF.

V gene TRBV3-1 (or the pseudogene TRBV3-2) combines with J gene TRBJ1-6, with no clear D. This CDR3 has 13 residues. Germline lookup yields CDR1 LGHDT and CDR2 YNNKEL (reference sequence). V shed 4 bases and J shed 4 bases, with 5 bases lying between them. This CDR3 reads CASSPNYNSPLHF. Here the CDR3 DNA reads TGTGCCAGCAGCCCAAATTATAATTCACCCCTCCACTTT.

This clone was observed a single time. This chain links TRBV9 with TRBJ2-7, with D perhaps TRBD1 (5 bases). Germline V gives CDR1 SGDLS, CDR2 YYNGEE. The CDR3 is made up of 13 amino acids. The ends were cut back, 0 bases at V and 8 bases at J, with 12 bases in the middle. The CDR3 here is CASSVEFQGQQYF. The CDR3 DNA is TGTGCCAGCAGCGTAGAATTTCAGGGCCAGCAGTACTTC.

The chain couples TRBV6-1 to TRBJ2-3; 10 bases map to TRBD2. CDR3 length equals 17 residues. Unmatched junction bases numbered 10, after V lost 2 bases and J lost 5 bases. The germline gives CDR1 MNHNS, CDR2 SASEGT. The CDR3 reads CASSETPSGSFGDTQYF. The DNA of the CDR3 is TGTGCCAGCAGTGAAACCCCTAGCGGGAGTTTTGGAGATACGCAGTATTTT.

The rearrangement uses TRBV29-1 and TRBJ2-7, with D perhaps matching TRBD1 (6 bases). Germline V CDR1 and CDR2: SQVTM, ANQGSEA. The CDR3 has 13 amino acids. Trimming stripped 7 bases from V and 2 bases from J, with 15 bases between. The CDR3 protein is CSAAGTYTYEQYF. As DNA, the CDR3 is TGCAGCGCCGCCGGGACATACACCTACGAGCAGTACTTC.

The rearrangement links TRBV7-2 to TRBJ1-3, with 9 bases identical to TRBD1. With 5 bases clipped from V and 2 bases from J, the junction kept 7 bases outside the gene matches. This CDR3 has 16 residues. Germline CDR1 reads SGHTA; CDR2 reads FQGNSA. The CDR3 nucleotides are TGTGCCAGCAGCATCGGACAGGGGTTTGCTGGAAACACCATATATTTT. Protein sequence: CASSIGQGFAGNTIYF. Looking up the rest from reference TRBV7-2 and TRBJ1-3 gives the full variable domain: GAGVSQSPSNKVTEKGKDVELRCDPISGHTALYWYRQSLGQGLEFLIYFQGNSAPDKSGLPSDRFSAERTGGSVSTLTIQRTQQEDSAVYLCASSIGQGFAGNTIYFGEGSWLTVV.

CDR3 in DNA: TGTGCCAGCAATTCCGTCTACGAGCAGTACTTC. This gives the protein CASNSVYEQYF. This chain links TRBV2 with TRBJ2-7; D remains ambiguous. Germline CDR1 reads SNHLY; CDR2 reads FYNNEI. CDR3 length: 11 amino acids. V lost 7 bases, J lost 3 bases, and 7 bases lay in between.

The rearrangement uses TRBV29-1 and TRBJ2-7; D possibly corresponds to TRBD2 (5 bases). Germline CDR1 reads SQVTM; CDR2 reads ANQGSEA. The ends were cut back, 7 bases at V and 3 bases at J, with 19 bases in the middle. There are 14 residues in the CDR3. The CDR3 reads CSAISTGSIYEQYF. The DNA of the CDR3 is TGCAGCGCCATATCAACGGGGAGTATCTACGAGCAGTACTTC.

The CDR3 protein is CASSGQLPYEQYF. The CDR3 region has the DNA TGTGCCAGTAGTGGACAGCTACCCTACGAGCAGTACTTC. This sequence joins TRBV19 and TRBJ2-7; maybe TRBD1 (6 bases). Germline values: CDR1 LNHDA, CDR2 SQIVND (reference sequence). This CDR3 is built from 13 residues. Trimming shortened V by 5 bases and J by 2 bases, and 10 bases separated the two germline ends.

This chain connects TRBV3-1 (or the pseudogene TRBV3-2) to TRBJ1-2; TRBD1 is a possible D gene (6 bases). Per germline, CDR1 LGHDT and CDR2 YNNKEL (reference sequence). V lost 6 bases, J lost 8 bases, and 13 bases lay in between. This CDR3 is built from 12 residues. The CDR3 bases are TGTGCCAGCAGTTTCAACAGGGACGGCTACACCTTC. It codes for CASSFNRDGYTF.

CDR3 residues: CASHPGTIHPGTQYF. CDR3 sequence (DNA): TGTGCCAGCCACCCCGGGACTATACACCCAGGTACGCAGTATTTT. The chain combines TRBV6-5 with TRBJ2-3, with 7 bases aligning to TRBD2. The junction had 16 bases not matched to a gene; V was cut back by 8 bases and J by 8 bases. This CDR3 has 15 residues. Germline V CDR1 and CDR2: MNHEY, SVGAGI.

A few counts support this clone. J is TRBJ1-3 and V is TRBV28, with 8 bases that match TRBD1. The CDR3 covers 17 residues. Per germline, CDR1 MDHEN and CDR2 SYDVKM. With 8 bases clipped from V and 1 base from J, the junction kept 13 bases outside the gene matches. CDR3: CASSLRGHTLSGNTIYF. The CDR3 nucleotides are TGTGCCAGCTCACTCAGGGGGCACACGCTATCTGGAAACACCATATATTTT.

The V call is TRBV30, the J call TRBJ1-3; TRBD1 agrees at 7 bases. The CDR3 is made up of 15 amino acids. Germline V gene sequence: CDR1 GTSNPN, CDR2 SVGIG (reference sequence). After removal of 4 bases from V and 0 bases from J, the junction contained 6 bases not matched to a gene. Here the CDR3 reads CAWNSQGVSGNTIYF. The CDR3 nucleotides are TGTGCCTGGAATTCCCAGGGGGTCTCTGGAAACACCATATATTTT.

The chain carries TRBV24-1 and TRBJ2-1; 9 bases align to TRBD2. Germline V gene data show CDR1 as KGHDR and CDR2 as SFDVKD. V was clipped by 3 bases and J by 5 bases; unmatched bases: 1. CDR3 size: 14 residues. CDR3 sequence: CATSDLAGHNEQFF. DNA of the CDR3: TGTGCCACCAGTGATCTAGCGGGACACAATGAGCAGTTCTTC.